This is a list of T cell receptor beta chains from one sample in a study of blood T cells in healthy people across ages. TCRdb called the 5' RACE reads again in MiXCR, with one record for every CDR3 protein. The data hold 1.5 million to 2 million distinct CDR3 sequences, with 40% to 55% observed a single time. The sequenced material came from blood. The source of these receptors is a woman between 35 and 50 years old in good health. The CDR3 runs from the conserved cysteine through the conserved F or W. D genes are given only for firm matches. Not all rows give a size; the values are once, few, many and, for expanded clones, a class.

CDR3	DNA	D	J	size	V
CSARGTMDSATNEKLFF	TGCAGTGCTAGAGGGACAATGGACAGCGCAACTAATGAAAAACTGTTTTTT	.	TRBJ1-4	few	TRBV20-1
CASSYPSRANVLTF	TGTGCCAGCAGCTATCCCTCTAGGGCCAACGTCCTGACTTTC	.	TRBJ2-6	.	TRBV6-2/TRBV6-3
CASSKPGQQNYGYTF	TGTGCCAGCAGTAAGCCGGGACAGCAGAACTATGGCTACACCTTC	TRBD1	TRBJ1-2	.	TRBV7-2
CSVALGGPSYEQYF	TGCAGCGTGGCCTTAGGGGGGCCCTCCTACGAGCAGTACTTC	.	TRBJ2-7	.	TRBV29-1
CASSHGLNDEQYF	TGCGCCAGCAGCCATGGGCTCAACGACGAGCAGTACTTC	.	TRBJ2-7	.	TRBV4-1
CASSLGADGRGGQFF	TGTGCCAGCAGCTTAGGGGCGGATGGCCGGGGCGGGCAGTTCTTC	.	TRBJ2-1	.	TRBV7-2
CASSVDGKLFF	TGTGCCAGCAGCGTTGACGGAAAACTGTTTTTT	.	TRBJ1-4	.	TRBV9
CASSQRDNAYEQYF	TGCGCCAGCAGCCAACGCGACAATGCCTACGAGCAGTACTTC	.	TRBJ2-7	.	TRBV4-1
CASSQDGSEEKLFF	TGTGCCAGCAGCCAAGATGGGTCGGAGGAAAAACTGTTTTTT	.	TRBJ1-4	.	TRBV4-2
CATSRDGGRLAGHNEQFF	TGTGCCACCAGCAGAGATGGGGGAAGACTAGCGGGGCACAATGAGCAGTTCTTC	TRBD2	TRBJ2-1	.	TRBV15
CSASATSGEFF	TGCAGTGCTAGTGCGACTAGTGGGGAGTTCTTC	.	TRBJ2-1	few	TRBV20-1
CASSLEVVNSPLHF	TGTGCCAGCAGCTTAGAGGTGGTTAATTCACCCCTCCACTTT	.	TRBJ1-6	.	TRBV7-9
CSATQGSGYTF	TGCAGTGCTACACAGGGCTCTGGCTACACCTTC	.	TRBJ1-2	.	TRBV20-1
CASVSLGGGAETQYF	TGTGCCAGCGTATCCCTCGGCGGGGGGGCCGAGACCCAGTACTTC	TRBD2	TRBJ2-5	.	TRBV28
CASSVGTSGGAGKETQYF	TGTGCCAGCAGCGTCGGGACTAGCGGGGGGGCTGGGAAAGAGACCCAGTACTTC	TRBD2	TRBJ2-5	few	TRBV9
CASSFRLGVYGYTF	TGTGCCAGCAGTTTCAGGCTGGGGGTCTATGGCTACACCTTC	.	TRBJ1-2	once	TRBV28
CASTRRDTQYF	TGCGCCAGCACCAGGAGGGATACGCAGTATTTT	.	TRBJ2-3	once	TRBV2
CASSPRRQATDTQYF	TGTGCCAGCAGTCCGCGGAGACAGGCCACAGATACGCAGTATTTT	.	TRBJ2-3	.	TRBV28
CSTRNGRDVQETQYF	TGCAGTACTAGAAACGGGCGGGACGTCCAAGAGACCCAGTACTTC	.	TRBJ2-5	.	TRBV20-1
CSVEAGQLAKNIQYF	TGCAGCGTTGAAGCGGGACAGTTAGCCAAAAACATTCAGTACTTC	TRBD1	TRBJ2-4	many	TRBV29-1
CASSLAGPGRNEQFF	TGTGCCAGCAGCCTAGCGGGGCCCGGGAGGAATGAGCAGTTCTTC	TRBD2	TRBJ2-1	few	TRBV7-9
CASTLGPSPTEAFF	TGTGCCAGCACCTTGGGACCTTCTCCGACTGAAGCTTTCTTT	.	TRBJ1-1	.	TRBV6-2/TRBV6-3
CASAYWGVSKNILYF	TGTGCCAGCGCCTACTGGGGGGTCTCCAAAAACATTCTGTACTTC	.	TRBJ2-4	.	TRBV28
CASSSPRASEGTDTQYF	TGTGCCAGCAGCTCCCCAAGGGCTAGCGAGGGCACAGATACGCAGTATTTT	.	TRBJ2-3	.	TRBV13
CASSLGAGAYGYTF	TGTGCCAGCAGTTTGGGAGCAGGGGCCTATGGCTACACCTTC	.	TRBJ1-2	few	TRBV12-3/TRBV12-4
CASSPDRLDQPQHF	TGTGCCAGCTCCCCCGACAGGCTGGATCAGCCCCAGCATTTT	.	TRBJ1-5	few	TRBV7-9
CATSDLTNNEQFF	TGTGCCACCAGTGATTTAACGAACAATGAGCAGTTCTTC	.	TRBJ2-1	.	TRBV24-1
CASREGDQETQYF	TGCGCCAGCAGGGAGGGGGACCAAGAGACCCAGTACTTC	.	TRBJ2-5	.	TRBV5-1
CASSSLAPYEQFF	TGTGCCAGCAGCTCACTAGCCCCCTATGAGCAGTTCTTC	.	TRBJ2-1	few	TRBV7-2
CSASSRPNEKLFF	TGCAGTGCTAGCAGCAGGCCTAATGAAAAACTGTTTTTT	.	TRBJ1-4	.	TRBV20-1
CATSTRGRGEQFF	TGTGCCACCAGTACTCGAGGGAGGGGTGAGCAGTTCTTC	TRBD2	TRBJ2-1	.	TRBV24-1
CASSQESQRGGVPEQFF	TGTGCCAGCAGCCAAGAAAGTCAGCGGGGGGGCGTTCCTGAGCAGTTCTTC	TRBD2	TRBJ2-1	.	TRBV11-3
CASSELGRRRDSYEQYF	TGTGCCAGCAGTGAATTGGGTCGACGCAGGGATTCCTACGAGCAGTACTTC	.	TRBJ2-7	.	TRBV6-1
CSAPRTGVSNEQFF	TGCAGTGCTCCTCGGACAGGGGTGAGCAATGAGCAGTTCTTC	TRBD1	TRBJ2-1	once	TRBV20-1
CASSIGGASSTDTQYF	TGCGCCAGCAGCATCGGAGGGGCGTCTAGCACAGATACGCAGTATTTT	.	TRBJ2-3	.	TRBV5-1
CASSQVLRREYTDTQYF	TGCGCCAGCAGCCAAGTTCTTCGCAGGGAGTACACAGATACGCAGTATTTT	.	TRBJ2-3	few	TRBV4-3
CASSLIKSEQYF	TGTGCCAGCAGCCTAATAAAGAGTGAGCAGTACTTC	.	TRBJ2-5	.	TRBV3-1
CASRRTGEMAFF	TGTGCCAGCAGAAGGACAGGGGAGATGGCTTTCTTT	TRBD1	TRBJ1-1	many	TRBV6-5
CASSYLLTGTGPTDTQYF	TGTGCCAGCAGTTACTTACTAACCGGGACAGGACCCACAGATACGCAGTATTTT	TRBD1	TRBJ2-3	.	TRBV6-5
CAISDSGQGAPTDTQYF	TGTGCCATCAGTGATTCGGGACAGGGGGCGCCTACAGATACGCAGTATTTT	TRBD1	TRBJ2-3	.	TRBV10-3
CASTRDMQETQYF	TGTGCCAGCACGCGGGACATGCAAGAGACCCAGTACTTC	.	TRBJ2-5	.	TRBV2
CSAQGGDTDTQYF	TGCAGCGCCCAGGGGGGGGACACAGATACGCAGTATTTT	.	TRBJ2-3	few	TRBV29-1